Included here is one T cell receptor beta chain sequence, with context. The antigen remains unidentified. The CDR3 sequence is 16 residues long. V trimming: 7 bases; J trimming: 5 bases; junction bases outside the gene matches: 11. Germline lookup yields CDR1 SGHNT and CDR2 YYREEE (reference sequence). Sequencing used immunoSEQ multiplex PCR; TCRdb keeps in-frame clones, though not all of them. Of around 140,000 clones in the sample, roughly 93% are singletons; the top ten hold 1% to 1.4%. These data are taken from a study of T cell responses to AZD1222 COVID-19 vaccine. Regarding the study as a whole: Spike-wide vaccine-associated CD4 TCRs dominated at 160-218 and 743-854.

This sample comprised peripheral blood, obtained 28 days after the second AZD1222 dose. The J gene is TRBJ2-2, the V gene TRBV5-4; 10 positions agree with TRBD1. The clonotype was recovered from an adult who received the AZD1222 COVID-19 vaccine. CDR3 loop: CASSPGQGRRTGELFF. The DNA of the CDR3 is TGTGCCAGCTCTCCGGGACAGGGGCGACGAACCGGGGAGCTGTTTTTT.